Each of the 20 T cell receptor beta chains below was sequenced from the same sample in a study of blood T cells in healthy people across ages. A J-beta primer mix and a sample-barcoded 5' primer were used in a second PCR of about 7 to 12 cycles. Each CDR3 protein is one row after TCRdb ran MiXCR on the 5' RACE reads. The sample holds about 600,000 distinct CDR3 sequences, less than 60% seen once. The material sequenced was blood. The receptors here all came from an older man in good health.

This clonotype was counted between two and nine times. This chain joins TRBV20-1 and TRBJ1-6, with TRBD1 as a possible D gene (6 bases). The CDR3 is 16 amino acids. The germline V and J ends were trimmed by 3 bases and 8 bases, with 20 bases remaining between them. Germline CDR1 reads DFQATT; CDR2 reads SNEGSKA (reference sequence). The CDR3 nucleotides read TGCAGTGCTAGGCCAGACAGGCCCACTCGGGATTCACCCCTCCACTTT. This translates into CSARPDRPTRDSPLHF.

Notes on this clonotype: A much larger clone sits a single nucleotide away, making a read error possible. The chain recombines TRBV7-9 with TRBJ2-5; D perhaps matches TRBD1 (5 bases). V lost 0 bases to trimming and J lost 4 bases, with 12 bases between them. The germline CDR1 and CDR2 sequences are SEHNR and FQNEAQ (reference sequence). The CDR3 loop spans 15 amino acids. DNA for the CDR3: TGTGCCAGCAGCTTAGCGGGGCAGTACCCAGAGACCCAGTACTTC. The encoded protein is CASSLAGQYPETQYF. Drawing the rest from reference TRBV7-9 and TRBJ2-5, the complete variable domain is DTGVSQNPRHKITKRGQNVTFRCDPISEHNRLYWYRQTLGQGPEFLTYFQNEAQLEKSRLLSDRFSAERPKGSFSTLEIQRTEQGDSAMYLCASSLAGQYPETQYFGPGTRLLVL.

This clonotype has just one count. The chain joins TRBV7-2 to TRBJ1-3; D is unclear. CDR3 size: 14 residues. V was shortened by 5 bases and J by 0 bases, with 8 bases between the two germline ends. Germline CDR1 and CDR2: SGHTA and FQGNSA. The CDR3 nucleotides read TGTGCCAGCAGCCCAGTTCTCTCTGGAAACACCATATATTTT. Translating it yields CASSPVLSGNTIYF.

The chain links TRBV30 to TRBJ1-2; a possible D gene is TRBD1 (6 bases). The germline V gene encodes CDR1 GTSNPN and CDR2 SVGIG (reference sequence). The CDR3 length is 12 residues. The ends were cut back, 4 bases at V and 7 bases at J, with 13 bases in the middle. The CDR3 DNA follows: TGTGCCTGGACTCCGGGACAATCTGGCTACACCTTC. As protein: CAWTPGQSGYTF.

This clonotype showed up just a few times. This chain uses TRBV6-6 with TRBJ2-3; 9 positions match TRBD2. Germline CDR1 MNHNY, CDR2 SVGAGI (reference sequence). The CDR3 is 15 residues long. The ends lost 2 bases at V and 6 bases at J; junction bases unmatched: 6. The chain's CDR3 is CASSYRLAGRDTQYF. The CDR3 bases are TGTGCCAGCAGTTACCGTCTAGCGGGGAGGGATACGCAGTATTTT.

The chain couples TRBV29-1 to TRBJ2-3, with no clear D. Trimming took off 4 bases at V and 5 bases at J, with 16 bases between the two ends. This CDR3 contains 14 residues. Germline V lookup: CDR1 SQVTM, CDR2 ANQGSEA. CDR3 coding DNA: TGCAGCGTTGGGGCGTCCTCCTTAATAGATACGCAGTATTTT. Translating gives CSVGASSLIDTQYF.

Worth noting for this clonotype: A read error may explain this, as a much larger clone is one base away. V is TRBV6-6 and J is TRBJ2-7, with 12 bases lining up with TRBD2. This CDR3 region has 17 residues. Germline V gives CDR1 MNHNY, CDR2 SVGAGI (reference sequence). The junction had 7 bases not matched to a gene; V was cut back by 2 bases and J by 2 bases. In DNA form, the CDR3 reads TGTGCCAGCAGTTACACGAAGACTAGCGGGAGAACCTACGAGCAGTACTTC. Translation: CASSYTKTSGRTYEQYF.

The chain joins TRBV7-2 to TRBJ1-5, with no clear D. Germline loops: CDR1 SGHTA, CDR2 FQGNSA. The CDR3 is 12 residues long. Trimming took 5 bases from V and 4 from J, leaving 6 bases between them. The CDR3 DNA follows: TGTGCCAGCAGCCCACTGAATCAGCCCCAGCATTTT. It is translated as CASSPLNQPQHF.

The table lists this clonotype with many counts. The V gene is TRBV6-6, the J gene TRBJ1-1; D is perhaps TRBD1 (5 bases). The germline V and J ends were trimmed by 4 bases and 5 bases, with 20 bases remaining between them. Germline CDR1 and CDR2: MNHNY and SVGAGI (reference sequence). The CDR3 contains 16 residues. In nucleotides, the CDR3 is TGTGCCAGCAGTTTCCAAGGGTCGGATCGGGGGACTGAAGCTTTCTTT. Translation: CASSFQGSDRGTEAFF.

This clonotype occurred a few times. J is TRBJ2-1 and V is TRBV28; tentative D call: TRBD2 (6 bases). There are 16 residues in the CDR3. From germline, CDR1 is MDHEN and CDR2 SYDVKM. The V and J ends lost 3 bases and 4 bases respectively, with 16 bases between them. CDR3 loop: CASSFSVGRRYNEQFF. The CDR3 coding sequence is TGTGCCAGCAGTTTCTCAGTGGGGAGGCGGTACAATGAGCAGTTCTTC.

This clonotype showed up many times. DNA of the CDR3: TGTGCCAGCAATTCACAGGGCCACGAGCAGTACTTC. Residues: CASNSQGHEQYF. The chain combines TRBV7-9 with TRBJ2-7, with D maybe TRBD1 (6 bases). Germline V gives CDR1 SEHNR, CDR2 FQNEAQ (reference sequence). V lost 7 bases, J lost 5 bases, and 12 bases lay in between. The CDR3 sequence is 12 residues long.

About this clonotype: This may arise from a read error, as a much more abundant clone is one base away. The gene calls are TRBV6-6 and TRBJ1-6; 9 nucleotides match TRBD1. Trimming at V came to 5 bases and at J to 14 bases, leaving 13 bases not matched to a gene. CDR3 length equals 15 residues. Germline CDR1 is MNHNY and CDR2 is SVGAGI (reference sequence). CDR3 sequence reads: CASSDPGQGTLTLHF. CDR3 sequence (DNA): TGTGCCAGCAGTGATCCGGGACAGGGTACGCTAACCCTCCACTTT.

The CDR3 DNA sequence: TGTGCCAGCAGCTTAAAACCCGGGACAGGGACAGGGGCCAACGTCCTGACTTTC. Its translation is CASSLKPGTGTGANVLTF. The chain is built from TRBV7-2 and TRBJ2-6, with TRBD1 matching over 9 bases. The CDR3 contains 18 residues. After removal of 2 bases from V and 4 bases from J, the junction contained 9 bases not matched to a gene. Germline values: CDR1 SGHTA, CDR2 FQGNSA.

The V and J genes are TRBV6-5 and TRBJ2-1; TRBD1 might be the D (5 bases). There are 15 residues in the CDR3. Germline V CDR1 and CDR2: MNHEY, SVGAGI. The germline V and J ends were trimmed by 0 bases and 13 bases, with 19 bases remaining between them. CDR3 sequence reads: CASSYSDTYKETQFF. CDR3 nucleotides: TGTGCCAGCAGTTACTCGGACACCTATAAAGAGACCCAGTTCTTC.

In this sample, this clonotype turned up a few times. The chain recombines TRBV29-1 with TRBJ2-5, with a weak D call TRBD1 (5 bases). Germline V gives CDR1 SQVTM, CDR2 ANQGSEA. This CDR3 comprises 14 residues. V dropped 3 bases and J dropped 1 base, with 12 bases sitting between them. The CDR3 DNA sequence: TGCAGCGTTGATTATAGGGGCAGCCAAGAGACCCAGTACTTC. This codes for CSVDYRGSQETQYF. Combining the CDR3 with reference TRBV29-1 and TRBJ2-5 gives the whole variable domain SAVISQKPSRDICQRGTSLTIQCQVDSQVTMMFWYRQQPGQSLTLIATANQGSEATYESGFVIDKFPISRPNLTFSTLTVSNMSPEDSSIYLCSVDYRGSQETQYFGPGTRLLVL.

The CDR3 loop reads CASSLVGLAGDEQFF. CDR3 coding DNA: TGCGCCAGCAGCTTGGTAGGACTAGCGGGAGATGAGCAGTTCTTC. The chain carries TRBV5-1 and TRBJ2-1; 13 nucleotides line up with TRBD2. V dropped 0 bases and J dropped 8; count of bases not matched to a gene: 2. The CDR3 has 15 amino acids. The germline V gene has CDR1 SGHRS and CDR2 YFSETQ.

V usage is TRBV6-6 and J usage is TRBJ1-5; TRBD1 aligns across 12 bases. CDR3 length equals 17 residues. CDR1 is MNHNY, CDR2 SVGAGI, per germline (reference sequence). Trimming removed 1 base from V and 7 bases from J; junction bases left unmatched: 8. This CDR3 reads CASSYFPGQGAYQPQHF. The CDR3 region has the DNA TGTGCCAGCAGTTACTTCCCGGGACAGGGGGCTTACCAGCCCCAGCATTTT.

In its sample, this clonotype was seen a few times. The chain employs TRBV28 and TRBJ2-1; D gene uncertain. The CDR3 has 11 amino acids. The V gene lost 3 bases and the J gene lost 9 bases, with 6 bases spanning the gap. The germline V gene encodes CDR1 MDHEN and CDR2 SYDVKM. The CDR3 DNA is TGTGCCAGCAGTTTCCGTGGTGAGCAGTTCTTC. This encodes CASSFRGEQFF.

This clonotype was recorded only once. This chain links TRBV11-2 with TRBJ1-2; 10 positions match TRBD1. The germline gives CDR1 SGHAT, CDR2 FQNNGV. The CDR3 has 19 residues. Trimming removed 4 bases from V and 6 bases from J; junction bases left unmatched: 20. The CDR3 nucleotides read TGTGCCAGCAGCTCCCCTAGAAACCGTGACAGGGGGCCTCTGGATGGCTACACCTTC. This codes for CASSSPRNRDRGPLDGYTF.

The chain links TRBV5-1 to TRBJ2-1; 7 positions agree with TRBD1. Germline V gene lookup returns CDR1 SGHRS and CDR2 YFSETQ. The CDR3 totals 16 residues. The trim removed 3 bases at V and 0 bases at J, leaving 6 bases unmatched. The CDR3 DNA is TGCGCCAGCAGCTCCCACAGGGGTAGCTCCTACAATGAGCAGTTCTTC. Its translation is CASSSHRGSSYNEQFF.